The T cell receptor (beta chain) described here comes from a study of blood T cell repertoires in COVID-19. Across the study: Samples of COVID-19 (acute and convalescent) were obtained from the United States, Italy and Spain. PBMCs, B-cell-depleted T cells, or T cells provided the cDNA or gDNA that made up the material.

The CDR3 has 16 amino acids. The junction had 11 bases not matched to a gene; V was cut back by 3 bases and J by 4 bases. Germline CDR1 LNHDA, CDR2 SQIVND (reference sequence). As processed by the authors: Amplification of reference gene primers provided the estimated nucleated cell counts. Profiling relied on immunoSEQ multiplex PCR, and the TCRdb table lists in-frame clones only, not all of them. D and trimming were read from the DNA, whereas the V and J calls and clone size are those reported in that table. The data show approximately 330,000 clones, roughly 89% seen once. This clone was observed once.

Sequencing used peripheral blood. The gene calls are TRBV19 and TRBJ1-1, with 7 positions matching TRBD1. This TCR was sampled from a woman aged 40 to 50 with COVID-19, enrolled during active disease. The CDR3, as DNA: TGTGCCAGTAGTATCTCCTACAGGGGTGGGGGCACTGAAGCTTTCTTT. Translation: CASSISYRGGGTEAFF.